What follows are 11 T cell receptor beta chains derived from one specimen sequenced in a study of control samples from healthy donors and cancer patients. This table comes from immunoSEQ multiplex PCR, and its TCRdb copy is limited to in-frame clones, with some not included. Of fewer than 300,000 clones in the sample, around 79% were seen once. The sample was PBMCs. The receptors shown here come from a woman aged 55-69 years with lung cancer.

This clone was found once. The V call is TRBV11-2, the J call TRBJ2-7, with 10 nucleotides matching TRBD1. The CDR3 runs to 17 residues. Germline V gene data show CDR1 as SGHAT and CDR2 as FQNNGV. V lost 4 bases, J lost 1 base, and 10 bases stayed unmatched. This CDR3 reads CASSYLPRDRGSYEQYF. The CDR3 nucleotides read TGTGCCAGCAGCTATTTACCCCGGGACAGGGGTTCCTACGAGCAGTACTTC.

J is TRBJ2-7 and V is TRBV6-5; D call uncertain. Trimming cost V 6 bases and J 0 bases, with 6 bases left between them. Germline-derived CDR1 and CDR2 are MNHEY and SVGAGI. The CDR3 extends over 12 amino acids. The CDR3 sequence is CASSLPSYEQYF. DNA of the CDR3: TGTGCCAGCAGCCTCCCCTCCTACGAGCAGTACTTC.

The chain has TRBV5-8 and TRBJ1-1; no reliable D call. Germline CDR1 SGHTS, CDR2 YDEGEE. The CDR3 contains 14 residues. Trimming shortened V by 1 base and J by 1 base, and 8 bases separated the two germline ends. The CDR3 nucleotides are TGTGCCAGCAGCTTGAAGCGGCCGAACACTGAAGCTTTCTTT. This sequence encodes CASSLKRPNTEAFF.

The chain combines TRBV5-1 with TRBJ2-3; D assignment may be TRBD1 or TRBD2 (6 bases each). The germline gives CDR1 SGHRS, CDR2 YFSETQ. V lost 0 bases to trimming and J lost 2 bases, with 10 bases between them. The CDR3 consists of 15 residues. CDR3 sequence reads: CASSLGRGLTDTQYF. For the CDR3, the DNA is TGCGCCAGCAGCTTGGGCAGGGGACTCACAGATACGCAGTATTTT.

The CDR3 DNA reads TGCGCCAGCAGGAATCAGGGGTTGAAGTCCGAAGCTTTCTTT. Translating it yields CASRNQGLKSEAFF. V and J are TRBV5-1 and TRBJ1-1; D may be TRBD1 (6 bases). The V end lost 5 bases, the J end lost 8 bases, and 19 bases lay between the germline ends. Germline lookup yields CDR1 SGHRS and CDR2 YFSETQ. This CDR3 has 14 amino acids.

V usage is TRBV29-1 and J usage is TRBJ1-2; 10 bases fit TRBD1. V lost 6 bases and J lost 2; bases outside the gene matches: 6. The CDR3 runs 14 residues. Germline CDR1 SQVTM, CDR2 ANQGSEA. The CDR3 here is CSVAGTGENYGYTF. The DNA of the CDR3 is TGCAGCGTAGCCGGGACAGGGGAAAACTATGGCTACACCTTC.

J is TRBJ1-6 and V is TRBV3-1 (or the pseudogene TRBV3-2); perhaps TRBD1 as D (5 bases). The CDR3 has 16 amino acids. Per the germline V gene, CDR1 is LGHDT and CDR2 is YNNKEL (reference sequence). Trimming left V 0 bases short and J 9 bases short, with 15 bases between. CDR3 loop: CASSQEPGRVSSPLHF. CDR3 in DNA: TGTGCCAGCAGCCAAGAGCCCGGCAGGGTTAGTTCACCCCTCCACTTT.

The chain uses TRBV15 and TRBJ1-1; D ambiguous. CDR1 and CDR2 (germline): LNHNV, YYDKDF (reference sequence). The CDR3 spans 15 residues. The ends were cut back, 3 bases at V and 1 base at J, with 12 bases in the middle. CDR3 amino acids: CATSSEVMGNTEAFF. The CDR3 DNA sequence: TGTGCCACCAGCAGCGAGGTCATGGGGAACACTGAAGCTTTCTTT. The whole variable domain, filled in from reference TRBV15 and TRBJ1-1, reads DAMVIQNPRYQVTQFGKPVTLSCSQTLNHNVMYWYQQKSSQAPKLLFHYYDKDFNNEADTPDNFQSRRPNTSFCFLDIRSPGLGDTAMYLCATSSEVMGNTEAFFGQGTRLTVV.

For the CDR3, the DNA is TGTGCCAGCATCCTAGGGTCAACAGGCTCTCTTAACTATGGCTACACCTTC. Residues: CASILGSTGSLNYGYTF. The rearrangement links TRBV11-2 to TRBJ1-2; TRBD1 is a possible D gene (5 bases). The CDR3 covers 17 residues. The V gene lost 7 bases and the J gene lost 1 base, with 22 bases spanning the gap. Germline V gene data show CDR1 as SGHAT and CDR2 as FQNNGV. Combining the CDR3 with reference TRBV11-2 and TRBJ1-2 gives the whole variable domain EAGVAQSPRYKIIEKRQSVAFWCNPISGHATLYWYQQILGQGPKLLIQFQNNGVVDDSQLPKDRFSAERLKGVDSTLKIQPAKLEDSAVYLCASILGSTGSLNYGYTFGSGTRLTVV.

The CDR3 DNA is TGCGCCAGCAGCCAAGAGGAAGCGGGGGGGGTCACAGATACGCAGTATTTT. Protein: CASSQEEAGGVTDTQYF. The chain combines TRBV4-1 with TRBJ2-3; 10 nucleotides line up with TRBD2. This CDR3 is 17 amino acids long. V was clipped by 0 bases and J by 2 bases; unmatched bases: 5. Per the germline V gene, CDR1 is MGHRA and CDR2 is YSYEKL.

The chain employs TRBV9 and TRBJ1-1; weak D call: TRBD1 (5 bases). CDR1 SGDLS and CDR2 YYNGEE come from the germline V gene. This CDR3 contains 14 residues. V lost 7 bases and J lost 1, with 14 bases in between. CDR3 sequence reads: CASAKGPTNTEAFF. CDR3 nucleotides: TGTGCCAGCGCAAAGGGACCGACGAACACTGAAGCTTTCTTT.